One sample yielded the 21 T cell receptor beta chains listed below, sequenced in a study of long-term antiretroviral therapy in people with HIV. The libraries were made with immunoSEQ v3.0 at survey level. TCRdb keeps only in-frame clones here, not all; method: immunoSEQ multiplex PCR. In the table there are approximately 31,000 clones, around 90% of which are singletons. Sequenced here: unsorted PBMCs, sampled 1.1 years after starting antiretroviral therapy. Receptor source: a man younger than 35 with HIV.

CDR3 nucleotides: TGTGCCAGCAGCGGACAAACAGGGGGAACTCCTGGAAACACCATATATTTT. Its protein product is CASSGQTGGTPGNTIYF. The gene calls are TRBV11-3 and TRBJ1-3; 8 bases align to TRBD1. Trimming at V came to 5 bases and at J to 2 bases, leaving 11 bases not matched to a gene. The CDR3 runs 17 residues. Germline V lookup: CDR1 SGHNT, CDR2 YENEEA. Full variable domain (rest looked up from reference TRBV11-3 and TRBJ1-3): EAGVVQSPRYKIIEKKQPVAFWCNPISGHNTLYWYLQNLGQGPELLIRYENEEAVDDSQLPKDRFSAERLKGVDSTLKIQPAELGDSAVYLCASSGQTGGTPGNTIYFGEGSWLTVV.

This clone has just a few counts. This chain links TRBV6-5 with TRBJ1-2; tentatively, D is TRBD1 (6 bases). CDR3 length: 13 residues. Per germline, CDR1 MNHEY and CDR2 SVGAGI. The germline V and J ends were trimmed by 7 bases and 6 bases, with 15 bases remaining between them. CDR3 region: CASTSVWTDGYTF. In DNA form, the CDR3 reads TGTGCCAGCACCAGTGTGTGGACAGATGGCTACACCTTC.

The chain carries TRBV7-8 and TRBJ1-1; no reliable D call. V lost 6 bases to trimming and J lost 5 bases, with 22 bases between them. The CDR3 spans 16 residues. Looked up from germline, CDR1 is SGHVS and CDR2 is FQNEAQ. CDR3 residues: CASSPGEFRAWTEAFF. The CDR3 DNA sequence: TGTGCCAGCAGTCCCGGGGAGTTCCGGGCATGGACTGAAGCTTTCTTT.

The V call is TRBV2, the J call TRBJ2-1; TRBD1 matches 7 bases. Trimming at V came to 7 bases and at J to 9 bases, leaving 12 bases not matched to a gene. CDR3 size: 14 residues. Germline V lookup: CDR1 SNHLY, CDR2 FYNNEI. CDR3 residues: CASIRDSLPGEQFF. CDR3 bases: TGTGCCAGCATTAGGGACAGCTTACCGGGTGAGCAGTTCTTC.

This chain connects TRBV6-5 to TRBJ2-6; 7 positions agree with TRBD1. CDR1 is MNHEY and CDR2 is SVGAGI in the germline V gene. The CDR3 has 15 amino acids. With V trimmed by 6 bases and J by 4 bases, 6 bases remained unmatched. The CDR3 spells CASRLTGAGANVLTF. The CDR3 nucleotides read TGTGCCAGCAGACTTACAGGGGCCGGGGCCAACGTCCTGACTTTC.

The chain has TRBV7-6 and TRBJ2-7, with a possible D match to TRBD1 (5 bases). V was pared by 2 bases and J by 1 base, with 12 bases between. The CDR3 covers 15 residues. Germline V CDR1 and CDR2: SGHVS, FNYEAQ. The CDR3 DNA reads TGTGCCAGCAGCTTATATCCAGGGCCGTCCTACGAGCAGTACTTC. Amino acid sequence: CASSLYPGPSYEQYF.

This sequence joins TRBV4-3 and TRBJ1-5, with no clear D. This CDR3 contains 15 residues. V was shortened by 0 bases and J by 0 bases, with 6 bases between the two germline ends. The germline V gene has CDR1 LGHNA and CDR2 YSLEER. The CDR3 protein is CASSQDAYSNQPQHF. In DNA form, the CDR3 reads TGCGCCAGCAGCCAAGATGCATATAGCAATCAGCCCCAGCATTTT.

J is TRBJ2-7 and V is TRBV11-2; 11 bases map to TRBD2. The trim removed 5 bases at V and 3 bases at J, leaving 6 bases unmatched. This CDR3 is built from 15 residues. CDR1 and CDR2 (germline): SGHAT, FQNNGV. CDR3 nucleotide sequence: TGTGCCAGCAGCCCCGGGACTAGCGGTTACTACGAGCAGTACTTC. Amino acids: CASSPGTSGYYEQYF.

This sequence joins TRBV5-5 and TRBJ2-7; TRBD2 matches at 7 bases. Losses at the gene ends were 4 bases for V and 3 bases for J; bases not matched to a gene: 13. The CDR3 is 16 amino acids. Germline assignment: CDR1 SGHKS and CDR2 YYEKEE (reference sequence). The CDR3 loop reads CASSLGRAAGVYEQYF. CDR3 nucleotide sequence: TGTGCCAGCAGCCTAGGTCGGGCTGCGGGAGTCTACGAGCAGTACTTC.

The chain uses TRBV30 and TRBJ2-1; no definite D call. The CDR3 is 13 residues long. Trimming shortened V by 2 bases and J by 9 bases, and 14 bases separated the two germline ends. Germline V gene sequence: CDR1 GTSNPN, CDR2 SVGIG (reference sequence). The CDR3 nucleotides read TGTGCCTGGAGTCGGCCCGTCCTTGGTGAGCAGTTCTTC. It is translated as CAWSRPVLGEQFF.

The V gene is TRBV7-9, the J gene TRBJ1-2, with D possibly matching TRBD1 (6 bases). CDR3 length: 15 amino acids. Trimming pared 5 bases from V and 2 bases from J, leaving 15 bases between. CDR1 and CDR2 (germline): SEHNR, FQNEAQ (reference sequence). The CDR3 protein is CASSHLKQGNYGYTF. CDR3 nucleotides: TGTGCCAGCAGCCACCTAAAACAGGGAAACTATGGCTACACCTTC.

The chain carries TRBV19 and TRBJ1-3; D is unclear. Germline V gene lookup returns CDR1 LNHDA and CDR2 SQIVND (reference sequence). The ends were cut back, 3 bases at V and 0 bases at J, with 12 bases in the middle. The CDR3 is 16 residues long. In nucleotides, the CDR3 is TGTGCCAGTAGTATCCGAGGAGGGAGCTCTGGAAACACCATATATTTT. Residues: CASSIRGGSSGNTIYF.

The chain uses TRBV6-6 and TRBJ1-1; 7 bases map to TRBD1. Germline values: CDR1 MNHNY, CDR2 SVGAGI (reference sequence). The J segment lost 1 base and the V segment lost 6 bases, leaving 11 bases of the junction unmatched. CDR3 length: 16 amino acids. The CDR3 region has the DNA TGTGCCAGCAGACCCGCAGGGGGATGGGGGAACACTGAAGCTTTCTTT. As protein: CASRPAGGWGNTEAFF.

Only a few counts were recorded for this clone. The rearrangement joins TRBV19 to TRBJ1-1; possibly TRBD1 for D (5 bases). CDR1 and CDR2 from the germline V gene are LNHDA and SQIVND (reference sequence). The CDR3 covers 16 residues. Trimming removed 4 bases from V and 2 bases from J, with 17 bases in between. The CDR3 nucleotides are TGTGCCAGTAGTAACCGGTGGAGGGGAAGCAACACTGAAGCTTTCTTT. The encoded protein is CASSNRWRGSNTEAFF.

The chain links TRBV12-5 to TRBJ2-5; weak D call: TRBD2 (5 bases). V was cut by 2 bases and J by 5 bases, with 15 bases left in between. The germline V gene has CDR1 LGHNT and CDR2 FRNRAP. The CDR3 covers 15 residues. CDR3 region: CASGLMNEGRETQYF. The CDR3 DNA reads TGTGCTAGTGGTTTGATGAATGAGGGAAGGGAGACCCAGTACTTC.

This chain joins TRBV5-1 and TRBJ2-3; 13 positions agree with TRBD2. V lost 0 bases to trimming and J lost 4 bases; unmatched junction nucleotides: 8. This CDR3 comprises 18 residues. Germline CDR1 reads SGHRS; CDR2 reads YFSETQ. The CDR3 sequence: CASSLGGLAGEGPDTQYF. CDR3 nucleotides: TGCGCCAGCAGCTTGGGCGGACTAGCGGGAGAAGGCCCAGATACGCAGTATTTT. The whole variable domain, remainder taken from reference TRBV5-1 and TRBJ2-3, is KAGVTQTPRYLIKTRGQQVTLSCSPISGHRSVSWYQQTPGQGLQFLFEYFSETQRNKGNFPGRFSGRQFSNSRSEMNVSTLELGDSALYLCASSLGGLAGEGPDTQYFGPGTRLTVL.

The chain joins TRBV12-5 to TRBJ2-7; TRBD1 matches 9 bases. The ends lost 6 bases at V and 3 bases at J; junction bases unmatched: 3. The CDR3 length is 13 residues. Germline-derived CDR1 and CDR2 are LGHNT and FRNRAP. For the CDR3, the DNA is TGTGCTAGTGGGTGGGGACAGGGCTACGAGCAGTACTTC. Its translation: CASGWGQGYEQYF.

The chain is built from TRBV10-1 and TRBJ1-1; a possible D gene is TRBD1 (5 bases). V was shortened by 4 bases and J by 0 bases, with 12 bases between the two germline ends. Germline CDR1 is WNHNN and CDR2 is SYGVQD (reference sequence). The CDR3 length is 15 residues. The CDR3 loop is CASSAETDLNTEAFF. CDR3 nucleotides: TGCGCCAGCAGTGCGGAGACAGATCTGAACACTGAAGCTTTCTTT.

This chain links TRBV7-2 with TRBJ2-1; possible D gene TRBD2, 5 bases. This CDR3 region has 15 residues. Germline CDR1 reads SGHTA; CDR2 reads FQGNSA. Between the trimmed V and J ends, which lost 1 base and 10 bases, there was a span of 17 bases. DNA for the CDR3: TGTGCCAGCAGCTTAGTCATGGTTTCCGGAGGCGAGCAGTTCTTC. Protein: CASSLVMVSGGEQFF.

The V call is TRBV7-9, the J call TRBJ1-3; no definite D call. Germline loops: CDR1 SEHNR, CDR2 FQNEAQ (reference sequence). Trimming left V 4 bases short and J 0 bases short, with 7 bases between. This CDR3 is built from 14 residues. The DNA for the CDR3 is TGTGCCAGCAGCTCCACGGGCTCTGGAAACACCATATATTTT. Protein product: CASSSTGSGNTIYF.

V is TRBV28 and J is TRBJ1-1, with D hard to call. The CDR3 covers 14 residues. Germline lookup yields CDR1 MDHEN and CDR2 SYDVKM. V was shortened by 2 bases and J by 1 base, with 8 bases between the two germline ends. The CDR3 DNA reads as TGTGCCAGCAGTTTAAGTGGCACGAACACTGAAGCTTTCTTT. This translates into CASSLSGTNTEAFF.